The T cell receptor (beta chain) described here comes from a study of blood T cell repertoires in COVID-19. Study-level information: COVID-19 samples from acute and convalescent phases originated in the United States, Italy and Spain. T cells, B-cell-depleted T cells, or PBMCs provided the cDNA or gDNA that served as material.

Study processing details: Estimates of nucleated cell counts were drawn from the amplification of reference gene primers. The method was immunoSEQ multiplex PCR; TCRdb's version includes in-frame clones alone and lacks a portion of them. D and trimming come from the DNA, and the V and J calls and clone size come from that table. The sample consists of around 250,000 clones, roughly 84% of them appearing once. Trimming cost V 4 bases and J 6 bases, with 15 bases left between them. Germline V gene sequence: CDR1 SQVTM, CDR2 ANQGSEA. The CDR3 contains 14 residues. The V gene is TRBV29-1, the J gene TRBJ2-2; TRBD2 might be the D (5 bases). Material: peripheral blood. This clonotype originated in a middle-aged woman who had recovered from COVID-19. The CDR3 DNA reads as TGCAGCGTTGGCCTCACGGGGTCCCCCGGGGAGCTGTTTTTT. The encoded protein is CSVGLTGSPGELFF.